The next 24 T cell receptor beta chains were all read from a single sample in a study of cytomegalovirus exposure and HLA in healthy donors. Clones were sequenced by immunoSEQ multiplex PCR, and TCRdb holds only the in-frame ones, with some missing. The top ten hold about 6.6% of the sample, which has 140,000 or so clones, around 89% seen once. Sequencing was done on a sample of PBMCs. Every receptor here comes from a woman aged 30 to 39 in good health and CMV-seropositive.

The V gene is TRBV9, the J gene TRBJ2-3; 7 nucleotides line up with TRBD2. Germline assignment: CDR1 SGDLS and CDR2 YYNGEE. There are 16 residues in the CDR3. Losses at the gene ends were 0 bases for V and 6 bases for J; bases not matched to a gene: 10. CDR3 in DNA: TGTGCCAGCAGCGTAGCTAGCGGCCACGAATCGGATACGCAGTATTTT. Its translation is CASSVASGHESDTQYF. Complete variable domain (other parts from reference TRBV9 and TRBJ2-3): DSGVTQTPKHLITATGQRVTLRCSPRSGDLSVYWYQQSLDQGLQFLIQYYNGEERAKGNILERFSAQQFPDLHSELNLSSLELGDSALYFCASSVASGHESDTQYFGPGTRLTVL.

This chain uses TRBV10-3 with TRBJ1-1, with 8 bases lining up with TRBD1. The CDR3 is 15 amino acids. Germline CDR1 and CDR2: ENHRY and SYGVKD. The trim removed 2 bases at V and 1 base at J, leaving 3 bases unmatched. The CDR3: CAISEEGQGNTEAFF. The CDR3, as DNA: TGTGCCATCAGTGAGGAAGGACAGGGGAACACTGAAGCTTTCTTT.

The chain joins TRBV23-1 to TRBJ1-4; TRBD1 matches at 11 bases. TRBV23-1 is an ORF for which the function is uncertain. The CDR3 has 15 residues. V was clipped by 6 bases and J by 7 bases; unmatched bases: 7. Here the CDR3 reads CASSLLGQGAEKLFF. The CDR3 bases are TGCGCCAGCAGCTTACTCGGACAGGGGGCTGAAAAACTGTTTTTT.

The genes are TRBV13 and TRBJ1-1; tentatively, D is TRBD1 (5 bases). CDR3 length: 15 amino acids. Germline CDR1 is PRHDT and CDR2 is FYEKMQ (reference sequence). The ends were cut back, 5 bases at V and 6 bases at J, with 19 bases in the middle. The CDR3 is CASSPGLYTRAEAFF. The CDR3, as DNA: TGTGCCAGCAGCCCGGGACTTTACACGAGGGCTGAAGCTTTCTTT.

This clone was seen a single time. The chain links TRBV7-6 to TRBJ2-1; 12 bases align to TRBD2. The CDR3 consists of 13 residues. Germline V gives CDR1 SGHVS, CDR2 FNYEAQ. With 5 bases clipped from V and 7 bases from J, the junction kept 0 bases outside the gene matches. CDR3 amino acids: CASSGLAGNEQFF. DNA for the CDR3: TGTGCCAGCAGCGGACTAGCGGGAAATGAGCAGTTCTTC.

The count of this clone is one. The chain links TRBV5-8 to TRBJ2-1, with 10 bases fitting TRBD2. CDR1 is SGHTS, CDR2 YDEGEE, per germline. Germline trimming cut 0 bases from V and 9 bases from J; bases unmatched to any gene: 6. This CDR3 spans 15 amino acids. The CDR3 sequence is CASSLAAGGHGEQFF. CDR3 nucleotide sequence: TGTGCCAGCAGCTTGGCAGCGGGGGGGCATGGTGAGCAGTTCTTC. Full variable domain (remainder filled in from reference TRBV5-8 and TRBJ2-1): EAGVTQSPTHLIKTRGQQATLRCSPISGHTSVYWYQQALGLGLQFLLWYDEGEERNRGNFPPRFSGRQFPNYSSELNVNALELEDSALYLCASSLAAGGHGEQFFGPGTRLTVL.

The V call is TRBV9, the J call TRBJ2-3; no reliable D call. The CDR3 runs to 16 residues. Trimming removed 0 bases from V and 0 bases from J, with 11 bases in between. From germline, CDR1 is SGDLS and CDR2 YYNGEE. Here the CDR3 DNA reads TGTGCCAGCAGCGTAGTAATTTCGTCGAGCACAGATACGCAGTATTTT. Protein sequence: CASSVVISSSTDTQYF.

This chain links TRBV30 with TRBJ1-2, with no clear D. Germline CDR1 reads GTSNPN; CDR2 reads SVGIG (reference sequence). The CDR3 is made up of 12 amino acids. Trimming took off 3 bases at V and 8 bases at J, with 13 bases between the two ends. CDR3 residues: CAWSPPSRGYTF. As DNA, the CDR3 is TGTGCCTGGAGCCCCCCGTCTCGGGGCTACACCTTC.

The chain couples TRBV7-9 to TRBJ1-1; 7 bases fit TRBD1. This CDR3 region has 12 residues. V lost 4 bases, J lost 5 bases, and 1 base stayed unmatched. Per the germline V gene, CDR1 is SEHNR and CDR2 is FQNEAQ (reference sequence). The CDR3 spells CASSSGQTEAFF. For the CDR3, the DNA is TGTGCCAGCAGCTCGGGACAGACTGAAGCTTTCTTT.

This clone is a singleton in its sample. The chain links TRBV28 to TRBJ2-5; tentative D call: TRBD2 (6 bases). Germline V CDR1 and CDR2: MDHEN, SYDVKM. V was trimmed by 9 bases and J by 2 bases, leaving 16 bases between them. CDR3 length equals 14 residues. CDR3 protein: CASGLRAGQETQYF. The CDR3 DNA is TGTGCCAGTGGTTTAAGGGCGGGGCAAGAGACCCAGTACTTC.

The V and J genes are TRBV9 and TRBJ2-7, with 8 positions matching TRBD2. Looked up from germline, CDR1 is SGDLS and CDR2 is YYNGEE. V lost 2 bases and J lost 4; bases outside the gene matches: 8. The CDR3 is 15 residues long. This chain's CDR3 is CASSVGLAAKYEQYF. For the CDR3, the DNA is TGTGCCAGCAGCGTCGGACTAGCAGCTAAATACGAGCAGTACTTC.

The V gene is TRBV28, the J gene TRBJ1-2, with unresolved D. The V gene's germline CDR1 is MDHEN and CDR2 SYDVKM. Trimming left V 7 bases short and J 4 bases short, with 13 bases between. The CDR3 is 13 amino acids. DNA of the CDR3: TGTGCCAGCAAAGAGGCCATGCTCTATGGCTACACCTTC. Translating gives CASKEAMLYGYTF.

The chain links TRBV4-1 to TRBJ1-6, with 9 nucleotides matching TRBD1. This CDR3 region has 13 residues. V lost 3 bases and J lost 9; bases outside the gene matches: 0. Germline CDR1 is MGHRA and CDR2 is YSYEKL. Here the CDR3 reads CASSQDRGSPLHF. CDR3 coding DNA: TGCGCCAGCAGCCAGGACAGGGGTTCACCCCTCCACTTT.

This chain links TRBV27 with TRBJ1-1; D might be TRBD1 (5 bases). V lost 6 bases to trimming and J lost 1 base, with 18 bases between them. CDR1 and CDR2 from the germline V gene are MNHEY and SMNVEV (reference sequence). This CDR3 contains 16 residues. The CDR3 loop is CASSRRMGPRNTEAFF. CDR3 coding DNA: TGTGCCAGCAGCCGCCGGATGGGGCCCAGGAACACTGAAGCTTTCTTT.

This clone was recorded once. The chain recombines TRBV9 with TRBJ2-1; D is perhaps TRBD1 (5 bases). CDR1 is SGDLS, CDR2 YYNGEE, per germline. The V gene lost 2 bases and the J gene lost 3 bases, with 9 bases spanning the gap. The CDR3 covers 14 residues. In DNA form, the CDR3 reads TGTGCCAGCAGCGTTGACAGAGACTACAATGAGCAGTTCTTC. This sequence encodes CASSVDRDYNEQFF.

The chain joins TRBV6-1 to TRBJ1-2; TRBD1 agrees at 8 bases. Germline V gives CDR1 MNHNS, CDR2 SASEGT. V was pared by 6 bases and J by 2 bases, with 8 bases of the junction left unmatched. The CDR3 has 15 amino acids. The CDR3: CASRDYRGVNYGYTF. The CDR3, as DNA: TGTGCCAGCAGGGACTACAGGGGGGTCAACTATGGCTACACCTTC.

The chain carries TRBV5-4 and TRBJ1-3, with D possibly TRBD1 on 6 matching bases. The germline gives CDR1 SGHNT, CDR2 YYREEE (reference sequence). This CDR3 contains 14 residues. Trimming shortened V by 4 bases and J by 0 bases, and 8 bases separated the two germline ends. CDR3 region: CASSTDSSGNTIYF. The CDR3 nucleotides are TGTGCCAGCAGCACGGACAGCTCTGGAAACACCATATATTTT.

The rearrangement links TRBV6-5 to TRBJ2-5; 9 bases agree with TRBD2. V dropped 5 bases and J dropped 5; count of bases not matched to a gene: 3. CDR3 length: 13 residues. CDR1 MNHEY and CDR2 SVGAGI come from the germline V gene. The CDR3 here is CASSRTSVETQYF. CDR3 bases: TGTGCCAGCAGTCGGACTAGCGTGGAGACCCAGTACTTC.

This chain links TRBV28 with TRBJ1-5, with D possibly being TRBD1 (5 bases). Germline CDR1 and CDR2: MDHEN and SYDVKM. Trimming removed 5 bases at V and 11 bases at J, with 16 bases between. The CDR3 runs to 13 residues. CDR3 in amino acids: CASSRQIFEAQHF. The CDR3, as DNA: TGTGCCAGCAGTCGACAGATCTTTGAAGCCCAGCATTTT.

This clone occurred a few times. This sequence joins TRBV18 and TRBJ1-1; D is unresolved. V gave up 4 bases and J gave up 4 bases, with 10 bases separating them. The CDR3 spans 13 residues. Germline CDR1 is KGHSH and CDR2 is LQKENI. The CDR3 DNA is TGTGCCAGCTCACTCACAGAGTCCACTGAAGCTTTCTTT. Protein sequence: CASSLTESTEAFF.

The V and J genes are TRBV28 and TRBJ2-5; 8 positions match TRBD1. After removal of 6 bases from V and 7 bases from J, the junction contained 10 bases not matched to a gene. The CDR3 runs 14 residues. Germline V gives CDR1 MDHEN, CDR2 SYDVKM. In DNA, the CDR3 is TGTGCCAGCAGCTCAGTTCAGGGGGCGCGGACCCAGTACTTC. Its translation is CASSSVQGARTQYF.

The chain links TRBV10-3 to TRBJ1-2, with 11 bases identical to TRBD1. The CDR3 loop spans 15 amino acids. Losses at the gene ends were 3 bases for V and 4 bases for J; bases not matched to a gene: 4. Per germline, CDR1 ENHRY and CDR2 SYGVKD. Written as DNA, the CDR3 is TGTGCCATCAGTGAAAGGACAGGGGGCGCCTATGGCTACACCTTC. The encoded protein is CAISERTGGAYGYTF.

The rearrangement links TRBV5-1 to TRBJ2-7; TRBD2 might be the D (5 bases). This CDR3 spans 14 amino acids. V shed 1 base and J shed 2 bases, with 10 bases lying between them. Germline V gene lookup returns CDR1 SGHRS and CDR2 YFSETQ. The CDR3, as DNA: TGCGCCAGCAGCTTGTCGGGGAATCCCTACGAGCAGTACTTC. Residues: CASSLSGNPYEQYF.

The chain is built from TRBV5-6 and TRBJ2-2, with 7 bases lining up with TRBD1. Looked up from germline, CDR1 is SGHDT and CDR2 is YYEEEE. The J segment lost 4 bases and the V segment lost 3 bases, leaving 6 bases of the junction unmatched. The CDR3 runs to 15 residues. CDR3 nucleotides: TGTGCCAGCAGCTGGGAAGGGGGCATCACCGGGGAGCTGTTTTTT. Its protein product is CASSWEGGITGELFF.